This T cell receptor (beta chain) originates from a study of cytomegalovirus exposure and HLA in healthy donors. Study as a whole: Later analysis reported that the 120 or so validation repertoires shared the platform of the approximately 690 first-cohort repertoires. Overall study results and limits: The majority of TCR sequences were rare, yet some public TCRs appeared in many donors. Within the roughly 120 validation repertoires, first-cohort TCR clusters tended to co-occur, according to a later analysis.

Profiled with immunoSEQ multiplex PCR; TCRdb holds only in-frame clones, not every one. Of approximately 170,000 clones listed, 85% were seen once; the top ten hold around a sixth. As concerns this clone: The antigen remains unidentified.

V trimming: 1 base; J trimming: 8 bases; junction bases outside the gene matches: 7. CDR1 MGHRA and CDR2 YSYEKL come from the germline V gene. This CDR3 contains 15 residues. The sequence came from a man in his late teens or twenties in good health and CMV-seropositive. Source material: PBMCs. The chain carries TRBV4-1 and TRBJ1-4; 7 bases fit TRBD1. The CDR3 DNA sequence: TGCGCCAGCAGCCAAGTTGCAGGGGGACGGGAAAAACTGTTTTTT. This sequence encodes CASSQVAGGREKLFF.